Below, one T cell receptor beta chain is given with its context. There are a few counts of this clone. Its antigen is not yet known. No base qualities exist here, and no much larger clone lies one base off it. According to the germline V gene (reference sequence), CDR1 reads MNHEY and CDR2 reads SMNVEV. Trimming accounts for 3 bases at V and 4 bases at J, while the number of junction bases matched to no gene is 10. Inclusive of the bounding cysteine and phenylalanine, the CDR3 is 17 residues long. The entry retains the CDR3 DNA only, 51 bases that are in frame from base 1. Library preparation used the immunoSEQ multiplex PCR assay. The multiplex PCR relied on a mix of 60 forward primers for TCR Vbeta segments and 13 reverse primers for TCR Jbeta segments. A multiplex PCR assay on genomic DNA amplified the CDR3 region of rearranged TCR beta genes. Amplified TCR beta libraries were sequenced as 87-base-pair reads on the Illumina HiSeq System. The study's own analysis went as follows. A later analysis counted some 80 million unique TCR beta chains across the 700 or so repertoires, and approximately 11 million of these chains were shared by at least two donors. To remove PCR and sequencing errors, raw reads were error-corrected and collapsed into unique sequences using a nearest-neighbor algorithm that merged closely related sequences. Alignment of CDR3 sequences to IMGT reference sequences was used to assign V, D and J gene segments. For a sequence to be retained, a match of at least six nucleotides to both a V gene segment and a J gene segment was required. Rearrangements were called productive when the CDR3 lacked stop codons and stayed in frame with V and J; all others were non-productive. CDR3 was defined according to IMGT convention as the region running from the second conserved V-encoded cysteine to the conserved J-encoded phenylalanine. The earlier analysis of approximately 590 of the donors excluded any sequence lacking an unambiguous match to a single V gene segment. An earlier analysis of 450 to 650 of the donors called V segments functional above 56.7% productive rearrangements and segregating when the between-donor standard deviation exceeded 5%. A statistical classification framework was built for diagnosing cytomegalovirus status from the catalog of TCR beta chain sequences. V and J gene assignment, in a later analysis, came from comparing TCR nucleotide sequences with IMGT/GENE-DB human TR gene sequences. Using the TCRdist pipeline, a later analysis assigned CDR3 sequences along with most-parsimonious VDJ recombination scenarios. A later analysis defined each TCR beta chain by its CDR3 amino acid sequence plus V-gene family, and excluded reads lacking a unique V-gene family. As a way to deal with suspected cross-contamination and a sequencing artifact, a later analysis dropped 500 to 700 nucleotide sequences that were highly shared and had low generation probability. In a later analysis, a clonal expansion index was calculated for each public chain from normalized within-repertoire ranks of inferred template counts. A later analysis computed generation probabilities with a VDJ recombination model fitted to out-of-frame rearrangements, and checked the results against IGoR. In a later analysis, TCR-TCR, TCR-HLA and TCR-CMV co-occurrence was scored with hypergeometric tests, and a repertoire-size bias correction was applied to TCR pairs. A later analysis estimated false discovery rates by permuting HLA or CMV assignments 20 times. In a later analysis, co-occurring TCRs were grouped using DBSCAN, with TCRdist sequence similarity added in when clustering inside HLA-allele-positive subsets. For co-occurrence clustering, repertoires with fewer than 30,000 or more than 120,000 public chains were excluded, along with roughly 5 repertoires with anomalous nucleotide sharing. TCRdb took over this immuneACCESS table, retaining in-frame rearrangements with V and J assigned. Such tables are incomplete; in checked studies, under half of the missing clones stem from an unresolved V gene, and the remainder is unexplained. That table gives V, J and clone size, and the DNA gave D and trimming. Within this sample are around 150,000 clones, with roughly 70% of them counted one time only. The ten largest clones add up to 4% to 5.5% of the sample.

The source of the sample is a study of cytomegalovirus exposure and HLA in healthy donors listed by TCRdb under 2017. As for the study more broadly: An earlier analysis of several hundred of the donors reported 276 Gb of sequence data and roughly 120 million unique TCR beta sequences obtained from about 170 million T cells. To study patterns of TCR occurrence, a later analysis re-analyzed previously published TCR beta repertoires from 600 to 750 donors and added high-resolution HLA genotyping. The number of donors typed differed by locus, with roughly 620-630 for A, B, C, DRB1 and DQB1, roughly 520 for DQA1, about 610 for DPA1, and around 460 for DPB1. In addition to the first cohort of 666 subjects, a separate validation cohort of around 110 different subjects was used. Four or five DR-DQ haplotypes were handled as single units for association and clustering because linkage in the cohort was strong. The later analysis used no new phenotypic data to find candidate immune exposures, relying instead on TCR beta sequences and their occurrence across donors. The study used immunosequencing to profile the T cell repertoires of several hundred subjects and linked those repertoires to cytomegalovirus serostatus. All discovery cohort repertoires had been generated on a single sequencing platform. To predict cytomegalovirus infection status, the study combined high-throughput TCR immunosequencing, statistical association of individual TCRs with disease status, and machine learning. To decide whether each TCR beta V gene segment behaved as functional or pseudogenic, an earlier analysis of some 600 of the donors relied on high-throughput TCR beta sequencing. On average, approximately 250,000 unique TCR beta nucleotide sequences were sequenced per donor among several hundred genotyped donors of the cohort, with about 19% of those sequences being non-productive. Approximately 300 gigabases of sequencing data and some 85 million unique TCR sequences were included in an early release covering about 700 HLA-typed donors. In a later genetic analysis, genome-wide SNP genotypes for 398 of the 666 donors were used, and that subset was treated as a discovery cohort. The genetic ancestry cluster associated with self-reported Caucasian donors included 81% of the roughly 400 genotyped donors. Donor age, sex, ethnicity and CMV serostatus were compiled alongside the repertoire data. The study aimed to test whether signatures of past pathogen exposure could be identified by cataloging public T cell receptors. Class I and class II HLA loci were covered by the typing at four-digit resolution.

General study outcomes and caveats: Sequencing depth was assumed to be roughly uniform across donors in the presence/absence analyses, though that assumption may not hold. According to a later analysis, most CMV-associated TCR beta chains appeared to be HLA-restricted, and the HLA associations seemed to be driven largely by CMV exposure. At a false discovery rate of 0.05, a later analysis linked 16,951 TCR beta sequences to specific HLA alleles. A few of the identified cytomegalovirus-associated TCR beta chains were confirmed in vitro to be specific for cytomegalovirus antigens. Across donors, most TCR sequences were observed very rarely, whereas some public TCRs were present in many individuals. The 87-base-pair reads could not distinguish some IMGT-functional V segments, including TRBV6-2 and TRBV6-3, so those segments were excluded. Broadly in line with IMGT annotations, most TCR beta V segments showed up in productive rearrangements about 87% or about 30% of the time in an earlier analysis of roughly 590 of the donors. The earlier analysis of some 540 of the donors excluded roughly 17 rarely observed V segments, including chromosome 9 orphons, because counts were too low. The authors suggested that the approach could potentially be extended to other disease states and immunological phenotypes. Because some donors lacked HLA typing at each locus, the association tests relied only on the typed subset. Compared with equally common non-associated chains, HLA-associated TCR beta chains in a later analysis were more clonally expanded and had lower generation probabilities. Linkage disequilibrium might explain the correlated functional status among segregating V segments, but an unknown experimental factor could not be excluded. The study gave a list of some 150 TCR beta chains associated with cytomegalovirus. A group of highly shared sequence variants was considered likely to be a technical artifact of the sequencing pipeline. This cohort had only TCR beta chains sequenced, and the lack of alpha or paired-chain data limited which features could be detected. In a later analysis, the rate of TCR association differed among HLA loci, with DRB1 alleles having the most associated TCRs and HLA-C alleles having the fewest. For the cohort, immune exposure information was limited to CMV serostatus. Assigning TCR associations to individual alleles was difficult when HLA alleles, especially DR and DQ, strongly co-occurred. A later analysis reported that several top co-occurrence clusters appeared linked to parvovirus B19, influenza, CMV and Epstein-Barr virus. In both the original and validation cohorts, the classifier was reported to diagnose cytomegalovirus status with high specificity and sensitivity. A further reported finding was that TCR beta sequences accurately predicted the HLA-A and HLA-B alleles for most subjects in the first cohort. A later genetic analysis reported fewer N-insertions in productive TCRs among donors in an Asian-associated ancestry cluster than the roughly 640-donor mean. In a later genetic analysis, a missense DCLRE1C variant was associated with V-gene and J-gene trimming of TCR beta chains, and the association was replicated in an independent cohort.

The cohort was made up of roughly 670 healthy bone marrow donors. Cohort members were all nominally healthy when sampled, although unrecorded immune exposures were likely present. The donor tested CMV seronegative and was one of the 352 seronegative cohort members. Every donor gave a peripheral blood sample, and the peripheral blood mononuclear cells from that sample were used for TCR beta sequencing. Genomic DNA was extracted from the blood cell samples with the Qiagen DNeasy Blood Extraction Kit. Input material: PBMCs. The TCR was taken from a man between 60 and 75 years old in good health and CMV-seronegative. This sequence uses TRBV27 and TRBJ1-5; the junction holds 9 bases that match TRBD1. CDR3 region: CASSFLLGTGRNQPQHF. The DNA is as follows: TGTGCCAGCAGTTTTCTGTTAGGGACAGGGAGGAATCAGCCCCAGCATTTT.